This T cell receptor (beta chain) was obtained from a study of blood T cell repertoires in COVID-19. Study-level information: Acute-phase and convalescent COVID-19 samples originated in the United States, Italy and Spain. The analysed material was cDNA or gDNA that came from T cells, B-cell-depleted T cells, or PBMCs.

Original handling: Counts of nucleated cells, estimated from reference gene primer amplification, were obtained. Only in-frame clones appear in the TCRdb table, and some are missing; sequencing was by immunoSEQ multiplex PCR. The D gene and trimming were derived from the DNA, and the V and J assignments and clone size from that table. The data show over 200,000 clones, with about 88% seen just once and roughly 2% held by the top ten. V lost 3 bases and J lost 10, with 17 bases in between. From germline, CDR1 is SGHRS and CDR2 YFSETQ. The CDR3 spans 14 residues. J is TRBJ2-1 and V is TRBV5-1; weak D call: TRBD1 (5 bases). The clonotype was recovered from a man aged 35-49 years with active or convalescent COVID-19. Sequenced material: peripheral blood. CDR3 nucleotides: TGCGCCAGCAGCTCGCTACTCAGGGCTGGGGAGCAGTTCTTC. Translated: CASSSLLRAGEQFF.